A selection of T cell receptor beta chains follows, all from one sample in a study of blood T cell repertoires in COVID-19. The assay was immunoSEQ multiplex PCR, and TCRdb's table has in-frame clones only and misses some. The repertoire consists of about 230,000 clones, with more than 80% occurring once and the leading ten covering 2.7%. Material: peripheral blood. The receptors were gathered from a man aged 25 to 45 with COVID-19, enrolled during active disease. Both conserved end residues are part of each CDR3. D genes are given only for firm matches. Clone size is not always given. Where it is, it says once, few, many or a class for expanded clones.

D | size | J | V | CDR3 | DNA
. | once | TRBJ2-3 | TRBV9 | CASSVRDQKRPPDTQYF | TGTGCCAGCAGCGTACGTGACCAAAAGCGCCCCCCAGATACGCAGTATTTT
. | . | TRBJ2-7 | TRBV28 | CASSESNRGTYEQYF | TGTGCCAGCAGCGAATCGAATAGAGGAACCTACGAGCAGTACTTC
TRBD2 | once | TRBJ2-3 | TRBV19 | CASRGSGGFASTDTQYF | TGTGCCAGTAGGGGTAGCGGGGGGTTTGCTAGCACAGATACGCAGTATTTT
TRBD1 | . | TRBJ1-2 | TRBV27 | CASSLGTGYGYTF | TGTGCCAGCAGTTTAGGGACAGGCTATGGCTACACCTTC
. | . | TRBJ1-4 | TRBV6-1 | CASSESGHLNEKLFF | TGTGCCAGCAGTGAAAGTGGGCACCTTAATGAAAAACTGTTTTTT
TRBD1 | . | TRBJ1-2 | TRBV2 | CASSPRDRGNYGYTF | TGTGCCAGCAGCCCCCGGGACAGGGGGAACTATGGCTACACCTTC
TRBD1 | . | TRBJ1-5 | TRBV12-5 | CASGAGTGSNQPQHF | TGTGCTAGTGGAGCCGGGACAGGAAGCAATCAGCCCCAGCATTTT
. | . | TRBJ2-2 | TRBV4-1 | CASSQVGSGELFF | TGCGCCAGCAGCCAAGTTGGCTCCGGGGAGCTGTTTTTT
. | . | TRBJ2-3 | TRBV4-3 | CASSQDRGAYTQYF | TGCGCCAGCAGCCAAGATAGGGGCGCATATACGCAGTATTTT
. | . | TRBJ2-7 | TRBV19 | CASSIQGSLYEQYF | TGTGCCAGTAGTATCCAGGGGTCCCTCTACGAGCAGTACTTC
TRBD1 | . | TRBJ2-7 | TRBV2 | CASRAGTGPSYEQYF | TGTGCCAGCAGGGCCGGGACAGGTCCCTCCTACGAGCAGTACTTC
TRBD1 | . | TRBJ1-2 | TRBV19 | CASSIYPLQGPANYGYTF | TGTGCCAGTAGTATCTACCCCTTACAGGGGCCTGCTAACTATGGCTACACCTTC
. | once | TRBJ1-5 | TRBV19 | CASSIPRGTEIYQPQHF | TGTGCCAGTAGTATTCCTCGGGGGACGGAAATATATCAGCCCCAGCATTTT
TRBD1 | . | TRBJ1-2 | TRBV28 | CASSSIGQGKILDGYTF | TGTGCCAGCAGTTCGATCGGACAGGGGAAGATTCTAGATGGCTACACCTTC
. | . | TRBJ2-1 | TRBV5-4 | CASSLRQPISYNEQFF | TGTGCCAGCAGCCTCAGACAGCCTATCTCCTACAATGAGCAGTTCTTC
TRBD1 | . | TRBJ1-1 | TRBV3-1/TRBV3-2 | CASKPSMGQANTEAFF | TGTGCCAGCAAGCCCTCCATGGGACAGGCAAACACTGAAGCTTTCTTT
. | . | TRBJ1-2 | TRBV11-2 | CASSLLGGNGYTF | TGTGCCAGCAGCTTATTGGGGGGAAATGGCTACACCTTC
. | . | TRBJ1-6 | TRBV3-1/TRBV3-2 | CASSQVRATHNSPLHF | TGTGCCAGCAGCCAAGTGAGGGCCACCCATAATTCACCCCTCCACTTT
TRBD1 | . | TRBJ2-7 | TRBV7-3 | CASSITGTGTYEQYF | TGTGCCAGCAGCATTACCGGGACAGGGACCTACGAGCAGTACTTC
. | . | TRBJ1-5 | TRBV6-2/TRBV6-3 | CASSFLDRSNQPQHF | TGTGCCAGCAGCTTCTTAGACAGGTCCAATCAGCCCCAGCATTTT
. | . | TRBJ2-2 | TRBV11-3 | CASSLSTGELFF | TGTGCCAGCAGCTTGAGCACCGGGGAGCTGTTTTTT
. | . | TRBJ1-5 | TRBV28 | CASSYWAESNQPQHF | TGTGCCAGCAGTTACTGGGCAGAGAGCAATCAGCCCCAGCATTTT
TRBD1 | . | TRBJ1-1 | TRBV12-3/TRBV12-4 | CASSQDRGTEAFF | TGTGCCAGCAGCCAGGACAGGGGTACTGAAGCTTTCTTT
. | . | TRBJ1-2 | TRBV28 | CASSSPGLGYTF | TGTGCCAGCAGTTCTCCAGGGTTAGGCTACACCTTC
TRBD1 | . | TRBJ1-5 | TRBV30 | CAWSPPESDREGNQPQHF | TGTGCCTGGAGTCCTCCCGAGTCCGACAGGGAGGGCAATCAGCCCCAGCATTTT
. | . | TRBJ1-1 | TRBV7-3 | CASSPQKAEAFF | TGTGCCAGCAGCCCACAGAAGGCTGAAGCTTTCTTT
. | . | TRBJ1-1 | TRBV25-1 | CASSEWGGVTEAFF | TGTGCCAGCAGTGAATGGGGGGGCGTCACTGAAGCTTTCTTT
. | . | TRBJ2-1 | TRBV10-3 | CAISAGNNEQFF | TGTGCCATCAGTGCGGGAAACAATGAGCAGTTCTTC